This TCR beta chain came from a study of Graves' ophthalmopathy and Graves' hyperthyroidism. Overall study context: By definition, stable hyperthyroidism involved no ophthalmopathy within 18 months of follow-up. Findings and caveats of the study: Blood samples also showed most expanded thyroid clonotypes exceeding 0.001 frequency. The study's model predicted ophthalmopathy progression at 70.59% sensitivity and 72% to 75% specificity.

The authors amplified TCR beta CDR3 regions, and they did so from RNA transcripts for repertoire sequencing. In the first round, RT-PCR was carried out with HTBI primers, and a multiplex PCR formed the second round. TCRdb called the multiplex PCR reads again in MiXCR, with one record for every CDR3 protein. This sample has about 1.1 million distinct CDR3 sequences, with 35% to 40% found just once. Germline-derived CDR1 and CDR2 are SNHLY and FYNNEI. The CDR3 loop spans 14 amino acids. V was trimmed by 4 bases and J by 3 bases, leaving 13 bases between them. This clonotype was seen ten or more times. What it binds is unknown.

The chain carries TRBV2 and TRBJ2-7; D unresolved. This TCR derives from an adult man with Graves' hyperthyroidism. Source material: peripheral blood or thyroid tissue (not recorded which). The CDR3 nucleotides read TGTGCCAGCAGTGGGTTCGGCGTGGGCTACGAGCAGTACTTC. Translation: CASSGFGVGYEQYF.